This T cell receptor beta chain was obtained from a study of T cells in tuberculosis. For the study at large: The T cells targeted glucose monomycolate, a mycobacterial lipid, via CD1B. Points from the study as a whole: Smaller alpha distances in active tuberculosis partly reflected shorter CDR3-alpha lengths.

V was clipped by 0 bases and J by 0 bases, with 10 bases between them. Germline assignment: CDR1 LGHNA and CDR2 YSLEER. This CDR3 is 16 amino acids long. Remarks on this clone: Antigen: not known.

Assay used: immunoSEQ multiplex PCR; TCRdb lists only in-frame clones, some missing. The sample includes roughly 41,000 clones, around 93% of them seen just once. Material for sequencing was PBMCs. This receptor was obtained from a donor aged 5-35 years with latent tuberculosis or without tuberculosis infection. Some clones in this sample may be carry-over from other donors' samples. The chain recombines TRBV4-3 with TRBJ2-3; TRBD2 might be the D (6 bases). The CDR3: CASSQDVTSSTDTQYF. The CDR3 DNA reads TGCGCCAGCAGCCAAGATGTAACTAGCAGCACAGATACGCAGTATTTT.